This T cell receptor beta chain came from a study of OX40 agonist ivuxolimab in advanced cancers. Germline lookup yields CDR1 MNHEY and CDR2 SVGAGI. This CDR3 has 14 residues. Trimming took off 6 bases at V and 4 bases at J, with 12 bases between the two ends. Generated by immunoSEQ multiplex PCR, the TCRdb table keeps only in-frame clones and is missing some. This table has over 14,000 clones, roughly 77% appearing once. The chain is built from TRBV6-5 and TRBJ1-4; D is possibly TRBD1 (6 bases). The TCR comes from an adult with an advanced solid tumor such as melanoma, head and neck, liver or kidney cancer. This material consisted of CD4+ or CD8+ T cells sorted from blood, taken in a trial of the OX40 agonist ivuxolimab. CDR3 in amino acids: CASSLTGYNEKLFF. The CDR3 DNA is TGTGCCAGCAGCCTGACAGGTTATAATGAAAAACTGTTTTTT.